This is a list of T cell receptor beta chains from one sample in a study of shared clonotypes between healthy human individuals. The repertoire was sequenced with immunoSEQ multiplex PCR; TCRdb's copy has only in-frame clones and lacks some. The sample yields about 580,000 clones, more than 95% seen once. The specimen sequenced was naive CD8+ T cells sorted from blood. These receptor sequences come from a man aged 25-45 years in good health. CDR3s include the opening cysteine and the closing phenylalanine or tryptophan. The D gene is left open where the match is weak. Expanded clones get a size class; other rows say once, few or many, or leave the size out.

j_call	v_call	d_call	clone_size	cdr3_nt	cdr3_aa
TRBJ1-5	TRBV15	TRBD1	.	TGTGCCACCAGCAGATTTTCCGGGACAGCTCATCAGCCCCAGCATTTT	CATSRFSGTAHQPQHF
TRBJ2-5	TRBV25-1	TRBD2	.	TGTGCCAGCAGTGATTTCGAAGCGGGAGGCCGGGGGACCCAGTACTTC	CASSDFEAGGRGTQYF
TRBJ2-7	TRBV29-1	.	.	TGCAGCGTTGCTTACGGCAGCTCCTACGAGCAGTACTTC	CSVAYGSSYEQYF
TRBJ2-1	TRBV25-1	TRBD2	.	TGTGCCAGCAGTGGACCGGGACTAGCGGTCTCCGAGCAGTTCTTC	CASSGPGLAVSEQFF
TRBJ2-5	TRBV7-9	TRBD1	.	TGTGCCAGCAGCTCCGGGACAGGGATAGAGACCCAGTACTTC	CASSSGTGIETQYF
TRBJ1-2	TRBV6-6	.	.	TGTGCCAGCAGTTACTCGATGGGGGCTCCTAACTATGGCTACACCTTC	CASSYSMGAPNYGYTF
TRBJ2-1	TRBV7-2	.	.	TGTGCCAGCAGCCCACCTCTCGGGGCCGGGTACAATGAGCAGTTCTTC	CASSPPLGAGYNEQFF
TRBJ2-7	TRBV9	.	.	TGTGCCAGCGGGTCACCCTCAGAGCCCCCCTTCTACGAGCAGTACTTC	CASGSPSEPPFYEQYF
TRBJ1-4	TRBV27	TRBD1	.	TGTGCCAGCAGTCCGATAGGACAGGGGGCAACTAATGAAAAACTGTTTTTT	CASSPIGQGATNEKLFF
TRBJ2-7	TRBV27	TRBD2	.	TGTGCCAGCAGTTTATCCAGACTAGCGGGAAGGTACGAGCAGTACTTC	CASSLSRLAGRYEQYF
TRBJ1-2	TRBV27	.	.	TGTGCCAGCAGTGAAACGGGACATCGATTCGGCTACACCTTC	CASSETGHRFGYTF
TRBJ2-4	TRBV11-2	.	.	TGTGCCAGCAGCTCAATGGGGGAAGCCAAAAACATTCAGTACTTC	CASSSMGEAKNIQYF
TRBJ2-7	TRBV7-9	.	.	TGTGCCAGCAGCTTAGTTAGGCAGGGGGGAAACTACGAGCAGTACTTC	CASSLVRQGGNYEQYF
TRBJ2-3	TRBV15	.	once	TGTGCCACCAGCAGAGATTTCGCAGATACGCAGTATTTT	CATSRDFADTQYF
TRBJ2-2	TRBV15	.	.	TGTGCCACCAGAGCAGATAGGGGGACCGGGGAGCTGTTTTTT	CATRADRGTGELFF
TRBJ1-1	TRBV18	.	.	TGTGCCAGCTCACCACCGTGGGCACAGGGCGAAGCTTTCTTT	CASSPPWAQGEAFF
TRBJ2-3	TRBV9	.	.	TGTGCCAGCAGCGGACTAGAGAGCACAGATACGCAGTATTTT	CASSGLESTDTQYF
TRBJ2-1	TRBV11-3	TRBD2	.	TGTGCCAGCAGCCCGAGGACTAGCGGGAGGTCCTCCTACAATGAGCAGTTCTTC	CASSPRTSGRSSYNEQFF
TRBJ2-2	TRBV25-1	TRBD1	.	TGTGCCAGCAGCATCATAGGGACAGGGGCTACCGGGGAGCTGTTTTTT	CASSIIGTGATGELFF
TRBJ2-1	TRBV6-5	.	once	TGTGCCAGCAGTTACTTCGACGGGCCCGGCTATGAGCAGTTCTTC	CASSYFDGPGYEQFF
TRBJ1-2	TRBV28	.	.	TGTGCCAGCAGTTATTTCGGGACATTCAGGCCCTATGGCTACACCTTC	CASSYFGTFRPYGYTF
TRBJ2-7	TRBV10-3	TRBD1	.	TGTGCCATCAGTGCCGCCGGGACAGGGTTTGCCTACGAGCAGTACTTC	CAISAAGTGFAYEQYF
TRBJ2-5	TRBV5-1	TRBD2	.	TGCGCCACCTCCCCGGGGGGGGCCGAAGAGACCCAGTACTTC	CATSPGGAEETQYF
TRBJ2-7	TRBV6-1	.	.	TGTGCCAGCCTCCGGCCTTACTCCTACGAGCAGTACTTC	CASLRPYSYEQYF
TRBJ1-1	TRBV27	TRBD1	.	TGTGCCAGCAGTTGGGACAGGTCGAACACTGAAGCTTTCTTT	CASSWDRSNTEAFF
TRBJ2-1	TRBV6-5	.	.	TGTGCCAGCAGTTGGACGGACAACAATGAGCAGTTCTTC	CASSWTDNNEQFF
TRBJ2-3	TRBV7-7	.	.	TGTGCTAGCACTCCGGGGGAGTGGGACACAGATACGCAGTATTTT	CASTPGEWDTDTQYF
TRBJ2-1	TRBV27	.	.	TGTGCCAGCAGAATCAGGCTAGTGGGGAACAATGAGCAGTTCTTC	CASRIRLVGNNEQFF
TRBJ2-1	TRBV11-3	TRBD1	.	TGTGCCAGCAGCCCGGGGGACAGGGGGCTCGATGAGCAGTTCTTC	CASSPGDRGLDEQFF
TRBJ2-1	TRBV28	.	.	TGTGCCAGCAGTTTATCAGCGCATGGGGATGAGCAGTTCTTC	CASSLSAHGDEQFF
TRBJ2-1	TRBV18	.	.	TGTGCCAGCTCACCACCTAACTCCGGGGTCTACAATGAGCAGTTCTTC	CASSPPNSGVYNEQFF
TRBJ2-5	TRBV27	.	.	TGTGCCAGCAGCCCGGGCAAAGAGACCCAGTACTTC	CASSPGKETQYF
TRBJ1-1	TRBV4-1	TRBD1	.	TGCGCCAGCAGCCAAGGACAGGGGAACACTGAAGCTTTCTTT	CASSQGQGNTEAFF
TRBJ2-6	TRBV2	TRBD2	.	TGTGCCAGCAGTACTGGGACTAGCGTTGGGGCCAACGTCCTGACTTTC	CASSTGTSVGANVLTF
TRBJ2-2	TRBV10-1	.	.	TGCGCCAGCAGTGAAACCCATAGGTCAACCGGGGAGCTGTTTTTT	CASSETHRSTGELFF
TRBJ2-7	TRBV7-9	TRBD1	.	TGTGCCAGCAGCTTAGAGGGGGCTAAGCAGTACTTC	CASSLEGAKQYF
TRBJ2-3	TRBV7-9	TRBD2	.	TGTGCCAGCAGCTTAGATGTCTTGGGACTAGCGGGCGACACAGATACGCAGTATTTT	CASSLDVLGLAGDTDTQYF
TRBJ2-2	TRBV30	.	.	TGTGCCTGGAGTTCGATGACCGGGGAGCTGTTTTTT	CAWSSMTGELFF
TRBJ2-7	TRBV27	TRBD2	.	TGTGCCAGCATCACGACTAGCGGGAGCTCCTACGAGCAGTACTTC	CASITTSGSSYEQYF
TRBJ2-3	TRBV9	.	.	TGTGCCAGCAGCGTTCGACCGCTGTACACAGATACGCAGTATTTT	CASSVRPLYTDTQYF
TRBJ2-1	TRBV27	.	.	TGTGCCAGCAGTTTACGGACCGAACACAATGAGCAGTTCTTC	CASSLRTEHNEQFF
TRBJ2-3	TRBV28	.	.	TGTGCCAGCAGTTTAGGGAGGTACACAGATACGCAGTATTTT	CASSLGRYTDTQYF
TRBJ1-2	TRBV5-4	.	.	TGTGCCAGCAGCTTGGGGGGGGAGGCCTATGGCTACACCTTC	CASSLGGEAYGYTF
TRBJ1-1	TRBV27	.	.	TGTGCCAGCCAAACCCTTGGCGGGAACACTGAAGCTTTCTTT	CASQTLGGNTEAFF
TRBJ1-1	TRBV29-1	.	.	TGCAGCGTTTGGGACACAATGAACACTGAAGCTTTCTTT	CSVWDTMNTEAFF
TRBJ2-7	TRBV7-9	TRBD2	.	TGTGCCAGCAGCCCCAGACTAGCGGGAGACTACGAGCAGTACTTC	CASSPRLAGDYEQYF
TRBJ2-7	TRBV27	.	.	TGTGCCAGCAAACCCACCGGGTCGCCCTCCTACGAGCAGTACTTC	CASKPTGSPSYEQYF
TRBJ2-1	TRBV28	TRBD1	once	TGTGCCAGCAGGACCCAGGGGACAGGCCTCTATGAGCAGTTCTTC	CASRTQGTGLYEQFF
TRBJ2-3	TRBV7-9	.	.	TGTGCCAGCAGCCCGGGGATGGGGACGTGGTATTTT	CASSPGMGTWYF
TRBJ1-5	TRBV6-5	.	few	TGTGCCAGCAGTCCGGAAATTAGTAGACAGCCCCAGCATTTT	CASSPEISRQPQHF
TRBJ1-1	TRBV7-9	.	.	TGTGCCAGCAGCTTAGTCCTCTGGGGGACTGAAGCTTTCTTT	CASSLVLWGTEAFF